A single sample is the source of the 29 T cell receptor beta chains below, sequenced in a study of PD-1 blockade in classical Hodgkin lymphoma. The method was immunoSEQ multiplex PCR; TCRdb's version includes in-frame clones alone and lacks a portion of them. The data show approximately 29,000 clones, about 80% seen once. The time point denotes: cycle 4 day 1 (C4D1), after 5 to 7 weeks of nivolumab. Autologous stem cell transplantation was followed by relapse in every patient, and brentuximab vedotin exposure varied. The specimen was peripheral blood mononuclear cells (PBMCs), collected before the fourth cycle of nivolumab. The receptor set was obtained from a human donor with classical Hodgkin lymphoma.

This chain uses TRBV6-4 with TRBJ1-6; D remains ambiguous. Trimming shortened V by 2 bases and J by 5 bases, and 4 bases separated the two germline ends. CDR3 length: 13 amino acids. The germline CDR1 and CDR2 sequences are MRHNA and SNTAGT. The CDR3 spells CASSDRDNSPLHF. The CDR3 region has the DNA TGTGCCAGCAGTGACAGGGATAATTCACCCCTCCACTTT.

This clone was observed once. V is TRBV4-3 and J is TRBJ2-5, with D possibly being TRBD1 or TRBD2 (6 bases each). The CDR3 contains 22 residues. CDR1 is LGHNA, CDR2 YSLEER, per germline. V lost 2 bases and J lost 3, with 34 bases in between. The CDR3 DNA is TGCGCCAGCAGCCAACACCCCCTAGGCTCACCATCGGGGGCCACACAAAAAGAGACCCAGTACTTC. Encoded protein: CASSQHPLGSPSGATQKETQYF.

The CDR3 region has the DNA TGTGCCACCAGCAGAGAGATCCCGGGTGTCAGCAGCGACTGGGAGGGGACCCAGTACTTC. It encodes CATSREIPGVSSDWEGTQYF. The chain links TRBV15 to TRBJ2-5; 7 bases fit TRBD2. The CDR3 totals 20 residues. J was trimmed by 7 bases and V by 0 bases; bases with no gene match: 23. In germline, CDR1 is LNHNV, CDR2 YYDKDF (reference sequence).

The chain combines TRBV6-5 with TRBJ2-1; 7 nucleotides agree with TRBD2. The junction had 0 bases not matched to a gene; V was cut back by 2 bases and J by 5 bases. The CDR3 covers 13 residues. Germline V gene sequence: CDR1 MNHEY, CDR2 SVGAGI. CDR3 amino acids: CASSYGGDNEQFF. In nucleotides, the CDR3 is TGTGCCAGCAGTTACGGGGGGGACAATGAGCAGTTCTTC.

The V gene is TRBV9, the J gene TRBJ2-5; D is uncertain. V was clipped by 4 bases and J by 6 bases, with 16 bases between them. CDR1 is SGDLS, CDR2 YYNGEE, per germline. The CDR3 length is 14 residues. This CDR3 reads CASSPSYWGKTQYF. The CDR3 DNA follows: TGTGCCAGCAGCCCGAGTTACTGGGGTAAGACCCAGTACTTC.

The rearrangement joins TRBV13 to TRBJ1-6, with TRBD1 identical over 7 bases. The trim removed 5 bases at V and 4 bases at J, leaving 8 bases unmatched. Germline V lookup: CDR1 PRHDT, CDR2 FYEKMQ (reference sequence). This CDR3 has 16 amino acids. CDR3 bases: TGTGCCAGCAGCGACCGGGACAGCAGATATAATTCACCCCTCCACTTT. It codes for CASSDRDSRYNSPLHF.

This rearrangement joins TRBV6-5 to TRBJ1-6, with D unclear. This CDR3 comprises 14 residues. V was trimmed by 5 bases and J by 0 bases, leaving 5 bases between them. The germline CDR1 and CDR2 sequences are MNHEY and SVGAGI. CDR3 protein: CASSPRSYNSPLHF. In nucleotides, the CDR3 is TGTGCCAGCAGTCCTCGCTCCTATAATTCACCCCTCCACTTT.

V and J are TRBV6-6 and TRBJ2-1; D may be TRBD1 or TRBD2 (5 bases each). The V gene lost 4 bases and the J gene lost 3 bases, with 16 bases spanning the gap. Germline values: CDR1 MNHNY, CDR2 SVGAGI (reference sequence). The length of the CDR3 is 16 residues. The CDR3 DNA reads as TGTGCCAGCAGTTCCCTCTCGGGACCGATCTACAATGAGCAGTTCTTC. Protein: CASSSLSGPIYNEQFF.

The V call is TRBV5-6, the J call TRBJ1-1; 9 bases are a match to TRBD1. Germline lookup yields CDR1 SGHDT and CDR2 YYEEEE. Losses at the gene ends were 2 bases for V and 7 bases for J; bases not matched to a gene: 9. The CDR3 totals 15 residues. CDR3 residues: CASSFGTGFLGEAFF. The CDR3 DNA reads TGTGCCAGCAGCTTCGGGACAGGGTTTTTGGGTGAAGCTTTCTTT. The variable domain in full, completed from reference TRBV5-6 and TRBJ1-1, reads DAGVTQSPTHLIKTRGQQVTLRCSPKSGHDTVSWYQQALGQGPQFIFQYYEEEERQRGNFPDRFSGHQFPNYSSELNVNALLLGDSALYLCASSFGTGFLGEAFFGQGTRLTVV.

The CDR3 nucleotides are TGCGCCAGCAGCCAAGATCTGGCAGTTGCCAACTATGGCTACACCTTC. Amino acids: CASSQDLAVANYGYTF. V and J are TRBV4-3 and TRBJ1-2; D gene uncertain. The CDR3 has 16 amino acids. Trimming took off 0 bases at V and 2 bases at J, with 13 bases between the two ends. From germline, CDR1 is LGHNA and CDR2 YSLEER.

V gene TRBV7-9 combines with J gene TRBJ2-2, with 11 nucleotides matching TRBD1. V lost 5 bases, J lost 8 bases, and 7 bases stayed unmatched. This CDR3 has 15 amino acids. Per germline, CDR1 SEHNR and CDR2 FQNEAQ (reference sequence). CDR3 sequence: CASSTGQGEYGELFF. CDR3 in DNA: TGTGCCAGCAGCACGGGACAGGGGGAGTATGGGGAGCTGTTTTTT.

This clone appeared a few times. The chain uses TRBV6-1 and TRBJ1-5, with D perhaps matching TRBD1 (5 bases). Germline lookup yields CDR1 MNHNS and CDR2 SASEGT. This CDR3 has 17 residues. V was trimmed by 2 bases and J by 0 bases, leaving 14 bases between them. CDR3 nucleotide sequence: TGTGCCAGCAGTGAAAGGTATGGGGCGGGTAGCAATCAGCCCCAGCATTTT. Translating it yields CASSERYGAGSNQPQHF.

V gene TRBV18 combines with J gene TRBJ1-1; 12 bases align to TRBD1. This CDR3 contains 15 residues. With 6 bases clipped from V and 10 bases from J, the junction kept 12 bases outside the gene matches. CDR1 is KGHSH and CDR2 is LQKENI in the germline V gene. CDR3 sequence: CASSRSSGTGGTAFF. In DNA, the CDR3 is TGTGCCAGCTCTCGAAGTTCCGGGACAGGGGGCACAGCTTTCTTT.

The CDR3, as DNA: TGTGCCAGCAGCCAAGATTGGGACAATGAGCAGTTCTTC. Translation: CASSQDWDNEQFF. This chain joins TRBV14 and TRBJ2-1, with unresolved D. The CDR3 covers 13 residues. V dropped 0 bases and J dropped 5 bases, with 5 bases sitting between them. The V gene's germline CDR1 is SGHDN and CDR2 FVKESK.

The rearrangement links TRBV7-9 to TRBJ2-5; either TRBD1 or TRBD2 may supply D (5 bases each). The CDR3 is 14 amino acids. Per the germline V gene, CDR1 is SEHNR and CDR2 is FQNEAQ (reference sequence). The V gene lost 7 bases and the J gene lost 1 base, with 13 bases spanning the gap. CDR3 sequence reads: CASNSRGTQETQYF. In DNA form, the CDR3 reads TGTGCCAGCAATTCACGGGGCACCCAAGAGACCCAGTACTTC.

CDR3 region: CSAHALPRQTINYGYTF. The DNA of the CDR3 is TGCAGCGCCCATGCCCTTCCTCGGCAGACGATAAACTATGGCTACACCTTC. V and J are TRBV29-1 and TRBJ1-2; D is unresolved. The CDR3 covers 17 residues. CDR1 and CDR2 (germline): SQVTM, ANQGSEA. V lost 7 bases and J lost 2, with 26 bases in between.

The chain uses TRBV30 and TRBJ1-6; D not certain. The ends were cut back, 0 bases at V and 11 bases at J, with 8 bases in the middle. The CDR3 runs to 12 residues. CDR1 is GTSNPN, CDR2 SVGIG, per germline (reference sequence). The CDR3: CAWSVGIPPLHF. In DNA, the CDR3 is TGTGCCTGGAGTGTGGGCATCCCACCCCTCCACTTT. The variable domain in full, with the rest retrieved from reference TRBV30 and TRBJ1-6, is SQTIHQWPATLVQPVGSPLSLECTVEGTSNPNLYWYRQAAGRGLQLLFYSVGIGQISSEVPQNLSASRPQDRQFILSSKKLLLSDSGFYLCAWSVGIPPLHFGNGTRLTVT.

J is TRBJ2-3 and V is TRBV6-5; 7 positions match TRBD1. Germline V lookup: CDR1 MNHEY, CDR2 SVGAGI. The length of the CDR3 is 15 residues. Trimming cost V 5 bases and J 2 bases; bases outside gene matches: 7. The CDR3 coding sequence is TGTGCCAGCAGTCTCCGGGACAGTTACACAGATACGCAGTATTTT. Amino acid sequence: CASSLRDSYTDTQYF.

This chain uses TRBV2 with TRBJ2-3; no reliable D call. The CDR3 spans 15 residues. From germline, CDR1 is SNHLY and CDR2 FYNNEI. V was clipped by 5 bases and J by 0 bases, with 12 bases between them. The CDR3 is CASSPDTASTDTQYF. The CDR3, as DNA: TGTGCCAGCAGTCCCGACACCGCTAGCACAGATACGCAGTATTTT.

V usage is TRBV10-3 and J usage is TRBJ2-3; D not resolved. From germline, CDR1 is ENHRY and CDR2 SYGVKD. Deletions cut 0 bases from V and 5 bases from J, with 6 bases between. This CDR3 is built from 13 residues. The CDR3 nucleotides are TGTGCCATCAGTGAGTCAGACGGAGATACGCAGTATTTT. It translates to CAISESDGDTQYF.

The V gene is TRBV5-5, the J gene TRBJ2-7; 12 bases are a match to TRBD2. The CDR3 has 16 residues. Per the germline V gene, CDR1 is SGHKS and CDR2 is YYEKEE (reference sequence). The V gene end was trimmed by 3 bases and the J gene end by 2 bases; junction bases not matched to a gene: 6. CDR3 DNA sequence: TGTGCCAGCAGCTATAACCCTAGCGGGGGGGCCTACGAGCAGTACTTC. Protein: CASSYNPSGGAYEQYF. The entire variable domain, with the rest obtained from reference TRBV5-5 and TRBJ2-7, is as follows: DAGVTQSPTHLIKTRGQQVTLRCSPISGHKSVSWYQQVLGQGPQFIFQYYEKEERGRGNFPDRFSARQFPNYSSELNVNALLLGDSALYLCASSYNPSGGAYEQYFGPGTRLTVT.

The rearrangement uses TRBV7-2 and TRBJ2-3, with unresolved D. Germline values: CDR1 SGHTA, CDR2 FQGNSA. The ends were cut back, 1 base at V and 0 bases at J, with 8 bases in the middle. CDR3 size: 15 residues. CDR3: CASSLDLHSTDTQYF. The CDR3, as DNA: TGTGCCAGCAGCTTAGATCTCCATAGCACAGATACGCAGTATTTT.

The chain combines TRBV6-5 with TRBJ1-1; maybe TRBD1 (5 bases). CDR1 is MNHEY, CDR2 SVGAGI, per germline. This CDR3 has 11 residues. Trimming took off 6 bases at V and 10 bases at J, with 12 bases between the two ends. CDR3 region: CASSSTGGAFF. CDR3 bases: TGTGCCAGCAGCTCCACAGGAGGAGCTTTCTTT.

The chain joins TRBV28 to TRBJ1-6, with TRBD1 identical over 8 bases. Germline CDR1 reads MDHEN; CDR2 reads SYDVKM. V shed 7 bases and J 10 bases; nucleotides not matched to a gene: 9. CDR3 length equals 14 residues. CDR3 in amino acids: CASTTGQANSPLHF. Here the CDR3 DNA reads TGTGCCAGCACCACGGGACAGGCAAACTCACCCCTCCACTTT.

The rearrangement joins TRBV9 to TRBJ2-2, with 8 bases matching TRBD1. This CDR3 has 19 amino acids. After removal of 0 bases from V and 1 base from J, the junction contained 11 bases not matched to a gene. CDR1 is SGDLS and CDR2 is YYNGEE in the germline V gene. CDR3 region: CASSVDAGGPILNTGELFF. The CDR3 DNA is TGTGCCAGCAGCGTAGACGCAGGGGGCCCAATCTTGAACACCGGGGAGCTGTTTTTT.

The V gene is TRBV7-9, the J gene TRBJ1-1; D is unresolved. The CDR3 length is 16 residues. Germline loops: CDR1 SEHNR, CDR2 FQNEAQ (reference sequence). Trimming shortened V by 1 base and J by 0 bases, and 12 bases separated the two germline ends. DNA of the CDR3: TGTGCCAGCAGCTTAGGCGGCGGCAGCGTGAACACTGAAGCTTTCTTT. The encoded protein is CASSLGGGSVNTEAFF.

The chain links TRBV7-3 to TRBJ2-2; D not certain. The ends were cut back, 2 bases at V and 2 bases at J, with 9 bases in the middle. The CDR3 is 15 amino acids. Germline V gene sequence: CDR1 SGHTA, CDR2 FQGTGA. CDR3 protein: CASSLFEQNTGELFF. In DNA form, the CDR3 reads TGTGCCAGCAGCTTATTTGAACAAAACACCGGGGAGCTGTTTTTT.

The rearrangement joins TRBV4-2 to TRBJ1-2; D ambiguous. The CDR3 runs to 14 residues. V gave up 0 bases and J gave up 3 bases, with 8 bases separating them. Germline values: CDR1 LGHNA, CDR2 YNFKEQ. CDR3 DNA sequence: TGTGCCAGCAGCCAAGAAGGCAGTTACTATGGCTACACCTTC. Protein product: CASSQEGSYYGYTF.

The V call is TRBV5-1, the J call TRBJ1-1; TRBD1 matches 8 bases. The CDR3 loop spans 15 amino acids. V shed 4 bases and J 3 bases; nucleotides not matched to a gene: 8. Germline CDR1 reads SGHRS; CDR2 reads YFSETQ. CDR3 loop: CASSTRTGPDTEAFF. Here the CDR3 DNA reads TGCGCCAGCAGCACTCGGACAGGGCCAGACACTGAAGCTTTCTTT.